Presented here are 26 T cell receptor beta chains from one specimen sequenced in a study of neurological immune-mediated disorders (dated by TCRdb to between 2018 and 2021). The library came from 5' RACE. Sequencer: Illumina HiSeq 2500. The public reads were reanalyzed by TCRdb: fastp trimming at Q25, MiXCR alignment, in-frame beta chains only. Each CDR3 protein gets just one entry, which takes the most common genes and DNA from the rows behind it. Counted in this sample were roughly 36,000 distinct CDR3 sequences; roughly an eighth of them appeared once. 27% of the sample is held by the ten biggest clonotypes. The sample consisted of PBMCs. The source is a woman aged 45-65 years with HTLV-1-associated myelopathy (HAM/TSP).

This clonotype was found a few times. The V call is TRBV6-2 or TRBV6-3, the J call TRBJ2-7; D unresolved. The V gene lost 8 bases and the J gene lost 4 bases, with 15 bases spanning the gap. In germline, CDR1 is MNHEY, CDR2 SVGEGT. This CDR3 is 13 amino acids long. CDR3 nucleotides: TGTGCCAGCGCTATTGGGGAATCATACGAGCAGTACTTC. Residues: CASAIGESYEQYF.

This clonotype was counted many times. The V call is TRBV6-5, the J call TRBJ2-3; TRBD1 matches 8 bases. The ends lost 6 bases at V and 9 bases at J; junction bases unmatched: 17. Germline lookup yields CDR1 MNHEY and CDR2 SVGAGI. This CDR3 spans 16 amino acids. CDR3 protein: CASRNQGAGSLGTQYF. The CDR3 region has the DNA TGTGCCAGCAGAAATCAGGGGGCTGGGAGTCTGGGGACGCAGTATTTT.

Concerning this clonotype itself: Since a much larger clone is just one base distant, this may be a read error. J is TRBJ1-3 and V is TRBV12-3 or TRBV12-4, with D hard to call. V lost 2 bases to trimming and J lost 4 bases, with 12 bases between them. The CDR3 contains 15 residues. CDR3 sequence: CASSLRQEKGNTIYF. The DNA of the CDR3 is TGTGCCAGCAGTTTACGGCAGGAGAAGGGAAACACCATATATTTT.

This clonotype has at least ten counts. The chain combines TRBV12-3 or TRBV12-4 with TRBJ2-5; D is perhaps TRBD1 (6 bases). With 5 bases removed from V and 4 bases from J, the gap between germline ends came to 23 bases. The CDR3 extends over 17 amino acids. The CDR3 reads CASSPYVGQSFGETQYF. The CDR3 DNA sequence: TGTGCCAGCAGTCCCTACGTCGGACAGAGTTTCGGAGAGACCCAGTACTTC.

This clonotype was seen at least ten times. This chain connects TRBV5-1 to TRBJ1-3, with D unresolved. Trimming pared 2 bases from V and 1 base from J, leaving 16 bases between. Germline CDR1 SGHRS, CDR2 YFSETQ. The CDR3 extends over 17 amino acids. In DNA, the CDR3 is TGCGCCAGCAGCTTCGTCCCGTCGGAGGGATCTGGAAACACCATATATTTT. It yields the protein CASSFVPSEGSGNTIYF.

This clonotype was counted ten times or more. The chain joins TRBV6-5 to TRBJ2-2; 8 nucleotides align to TRBD2. V dropped 0 bases and J dropped 6; count of bases not matched to a gene: 15. The germline gives CDR1 MNHEY, CDR2 SVGAGI. The CDR3 runs to 19 residues. The CDR3 nucleotides read TGTGCCAGCAGTTACTCGCCCGGACGGGGTCGGGGGGGGTCCGGGGAGCTGTTTTTT. It codes for CASSYSPGRGRGGSGELFF.

This clonotype occurred many times. V is TRBV6-2 or TRBV6-3 and J is TRBJ2-7, with 8 bases aligning to TRBD2. The CDR3 has 14 amino acids. CDR1 is MNHEY and CDR2 is SVGEGT in the germline V gene. Unmatched junction bases numbered 6, after V lost 4 bases and J lost 4 bases. The CDR3 bases are TGTGCCAGCAGTTCCGGAATAGCGGGGTACGAGCAGTACTTC. Its protein product is CASSSGIAGYEQYF.

The table lists this clonotype with many counts. The CDR3 reads CASSASGTSGGAGTDTQYF. CDR3 in DNA: TGTGCCAGCAGCGCATCCGGGACTAGCGGGGGGGCGGGCACAGATACGCAGTATTTT. This rearrangement joins TRBV9 to TRBJ2-3; 16 bases are a match to TRBD2. Per the germline V gene, CDR1 is SGDLS and CDR2 is YYNGEE. This CDR3 is 19 amino acids long. V lost 3 bases and J lost 1; bases outside the gene matches: 8.

V and J are TRBV14 and TRBJ2-5; possibly TRBD1 or TRBD2 for D (5 bases each). In germline, CDR1 is SGHDN, CDR2 FVKESK. CDR3 length: 18 residues. V was clipped by 5 bases and J by 8 bases, with 30 bases between them. In DNA form, the CDR3 reads TGTGCCAGCAGCGATTCACGACTGGCACAGGAGGTATGGACAACCCAGTACTTC. Protein: CASSDSRLAQEVWTTQYF.

J is TRBJ1-6 and V is TRBV20-1, with D perhaps TRBD1 (6 bases). This CDR3 contains 13 residues. Trimming removed 2 bases at V and 9 bases at J, with 11 bases between. Germline-derived CDR1 and CDR2 are DFQATT and SNEGSKA (reference sequence). CDR3 in DNA: TGCAGTGCTAGACAGGGGTCTGGTTCACCCCTCCACTTT. This encodes CSARQGSGSPLHF.

In its sample, this clonotype is medium-sized. The chain employs TRBV10-2 and TRBJ1-5; 8 bases are a match to TRBD1. CDR1 is WSHSY, CDR2 SAAADI, per germline. Trimming cost V 4 bases and J 9 bases; bases outside gene matches: 11. The CDR3 runs 15 residues. The CDR3 spells CASSGEGQAAGPQHF. As DNA, the CDR3 is TGCGCCAGCAGTGGTGAGGGACAGGCCGCAGGGCCCCAGCATTTT.

Within the sample, this clonotype is medium-sized (0.01 to 0.1%). The chain carries TRBV9 and TRBJ1-3; no clear D. CDR1 and CDR2 from the germline V gene are SGDLS and YYNGEE. V lost 1 base and J lost 1, with 9 bases in between. The CDR3 runs 15 residues. The CDR3 DNA sequence: TGTGCCAGCAGCGTACAGGAAGGGTCTGGAAACACCATATATTTT. This gives the protein CASSVQEGSGNTIYF.

This clonotype showed up many times. This rearrangement joins TRBV29-1 to TRBJ1-1; D is perhaps TRBD1 (6 bases). With 6 bases removed from V and 1 base from J, the gap between germline ends came to 12 bases. CDR1 and CDR2 from the germline V gene are SQVTM and ANQGSEA. The CDR3 contains 13 residues. CDR3 in DNA: TGCAGCGTCGGGGGCACCTCGAACACTGAAGCTTTCTTT. Protein product: CSVGGTSNTEAFF.

This clonotype has a count of ten or more. The chain carries TRBV6-2 or TRBV6-3 and TRBJ2-1; the D gene is possibly TRBD1 (7 bases). This CDR3 has 15 residues. CDR1 is MNHEY and CDR2 is SVGEGT in the germline V gene. V lost 2 bases to trimming and J lost 4 bases, with 12 bases between them. CDR3 bases: TGTGCCAGCAGTTACGGCAGGGGGGTATACAATGAGCAGTTCTTC. Amino acids: CASSYGRGVYNEQFF.

The rearrangement uses TRBV9 and TRBJ2-3; D remains unclear. This CDR3 spans 14 amino acids. V lost 0 bases and J 3 bases, leaving 8 bases between the germline ends. Germline V gene data show CDR1 as SGDLS and CDR2 as YYNGEE. DNA for the CDR3: TGTGCCAGCAGCGTAGAGGCAGGAACAGATACGCAGTATTTT. Translating gives CASSVEAGTDTQYF.

This clonotype was picked up many times. The V call is TRBV20-1, the J call TRBJ1-1; D remains unclear. The V gene lost 4 bases and the J gene lost 4 bases, with 10 bases spanning the gap. Germline CDR1 reads DFQATT; CDR2 reads SNEGSKA (reference sequence). There are 12 residues in the CDR3. CDR3 amino acids: CSANGGPTEAFF. Here the CDR3 DNA reads TGCAGTGCTAACGGAGGGCCCACTGAAGCTTTCTTT.

In its sample, this clonotype was seen a few times. The V and J genes are TRBV20-1 and TRBJ2-1; TRBD2 matches at 7 bases. V lost 3 bases and J lost 4; bases outside the gene matches: 9. From germline, CDR1 is DFQATT and CDR2 SNEGSKA (reference sequence). This CDR3 region has 15 residues. CDR3 bases: TGCAGTGCTAGTAAGCGGGGAACTCTTTACAATGAGCAGTTCTTC. The encoded protein is CSASKRGTLYNEQFF.

Many counts were recorded for this clonotype. This chain links TRBV20-1 with TRBJ1-2, with no clear D. The CDR3 covers 13 residues. V shed 6 bases and J shed 0 bases, with 11 bases lying between them. Per germline, CDR1 DFQATT and CDR2 SNEGSKA (reference sequence). The CDR3 sequence: CSASSRPNYGYTF. As DNA, the CDR3 is TGCAGTGCGTCTTCGAGGCCTAACTATGGCTACACCTTC.

The rearrangement joins TRBV6-6 to TRBJ1-4, with D unresolved. Per the germline V gene, CDR1 is MNHNY and CDR2 is SVGAGI (reference sequence). The CDR3 length is 14 residues. The V and J ends lost 10 bases and 4 bases respectively, with 16 bases between them. Here the CDR3 DNA reads TGTGCCAACAGAAAGGACGGTAATAATGAAAAACTGTTTTTT. Amino acid sequence: CANRKDGNNEKLFF.

In its sample, this clonotype was seen many times. The CDR3 sequence is CSVETGGIEQYF. In DNA form, the CDR3 reads TGCAGCGTTGAGACAGGGGGGATTGAGCAGTACTTC. This chain uses TRBV29-1 with TRBJ2-7; TRBD1 matches at 9 bases. V lost 3 bases to trimming and J lost 7 bases; unmatched junction nucleotides: 4. This CDR3 has 12 amino acids. Germline V gene data show CDR1 as SQVTM and CDR2 as ANQGSEA.

This clonotype counts as medium-sized. The chain links TRBV12-3 or TRBV12-4 to TRBJ1-1, with a possible D match to TRBD1 (6 bases). The V gene lost 5 bases and the J gene lost 6 bases, with 28 bases spanning the gap. The CDR3 has 18 amino acids. CDR3 DNA: TGTGCCAGCAGTCCCCCCCAAATACAGACCCGGACAGTGTCTGAAGCTTTCTTT. It is translated as CASSPPQIQTRTVSEAFF.

This clonotype was recorded many times. The J gene is TRBJ1-2, the V gene TRBV9; D is ambiguous. Germline CDR1 SGDLS, CDR2 YYNGEE. The V gene lost 4 bases and the J gene lost 3 bases, with 16 bases spanning the gap. CDR3 size: 15 residues. The CDR3 reads CASSPSWTEYYGYTF. The CDR3 DNA reads TGTGCCAGCAGCCCCTCATGGACGGAGTACTATGGCTACACCTTC.

Remarks on this clonotype: It is unclear where the CDR3 begins or ends on the DNA, so no DNA is shown, and the CDR3 is as TCRdb lists it. The chain recombines TRBV11-3 with TRBJ2-2; TRBD1, the table's D call, was not compared with the DNA. Inclusive of both ends, the CDR3 amounts to 21 amino acids. The V gene's germline CDR1 is SGHNT and CDR2 YENEEA. The CDR3 region is CASSFYICSAGDILNTGELFF.

This clonotype appeared many times. The chain links TRBV27 to TRBJ1-1; no definite D call. Germline CDR1 reads MNHEY; CDR2 reads SMNVEV (reference sequence). Trimming cost V 2 bases and J 3 bases, with 10 bases left between them. There are 14 residues in the CDR3. CDR3 bases: TGTGCCAGCAGTTTAATGGGTTTTGACACTGAAGCTTTCTTT. Translation: CASSLMGFDTEAFF.

V and J are TRBV5-5 and TRBJ2-4, with a tentative D call TRBD1 (6 bases). Trimming pared 3 bases from V and 0 bases from J, leaving 13 bases between. Germline CDR1 and CDR2: SGHKS and YYEKEE (reference sequence). The length of the CDR3 is 16 residues. Here the CDR3 reads CASSSGHQLAKNIQYF. CDR3 DNA: TGTGCCAGCAGCTCGGGACATCAACTAGCCAAAAACATTCAGTACTTC.

This clonotype has a count of ten or more. The chain joins TRBV5-1 to TRBJ1-1; possibly TRBD1 for D (5 bases). The CDR3 totals 13 residues. Germline-derived CDR1 and CDR2 are SGHRS and YFSETQ. Trimming shortened V by 0 bases and J by 8 bases, and 11 bases separated the two germline ends. CDR3 nucleotides: TGCGCCAGCAGCTTGGGCGAAGGGGCCGAAGCTTTCTTT. It encodes CASSLGEGAEAFF.